This entry describes one T cell receptor (beta chain). This entry comes from a study of blood T cell repertoires in COVID-19. Turning to the study itself: Some COVID-19 samples were acute and others convalescent; all came from the United States, Italy and Spain.

The CDR3 runs 12 residues. The J segment lost 4 bases and the V segment lost 7 bases, leaving 3 bases of the junction unmatched. Looked up from germline, CDR1 is MNHNY and CDR2 is SVGAGI (reference sequence). Only in-frame clones appear in the TCRdb table, and some are missing; sequencing was by immunoSEQ multiplex PCR. The repertoire holds roughly 39,000 clones, with around 83% as singletons. The TCR was taken from a man between 60 and 70 years old with acute or convalescent COVID-19. Specimen: peripheral blood. The chain is built from TRBV6-6 and TRBJ1-2; 7 bases are shared with TRBD1. The CDR3 DNA sequence: TGTGCCAGCAAGACAGGGTCCTATGGCTACACCTTC. Its translation is CASKTGSYGYTF.